The 28 T cell receptor beta chains listed next were all sequenced from one sample in a study of blood T cell repertoires in COVID-19. Profiling relied on immunoSEQ multiplex PCR, and the TCRdb table lists in-frame clones only, not all of them. This sample has about 200,000 clones, with roughly 86% found just once. The sample was peripheral blood. These receptors came from a woman aged 45-60 years with COVID-19, enrolled during active disease.

This chain links TRBV27 with TRBJ1-2; 10 bases are a match to TRBD1. This CDR3 has 18 amino acids. Losses at the gene ends were 3 bases for V and 4 bases for J; bases not matched to a gene: 14. Germline V gene data show CDR1 as MNHEY and CDR2 as SMNVEV (reference sequence). The CDR3 loop reads CASSFLGTGEPSLYGYTF. In DNA, the CDR3 is TGTGCCAGCAGTTTCCTCGGGACAGGGGAGCCTAGCCTCTATGGCTACACCTTC.

The CDR3 reads CASSRTGGDDGYTF. CDR3 sequence (DNA): TGTGCCAGTAGTAGGACAGGGGGCGACGATGGCTACACCTTC. This chain uses TRBV19 with TRBJ1-2, with TRBD1 matching 11 bases. Germline CDR1 and CDR2: LNHDA and SQIVND (reference sequence). The CDR3 runs to 14 residues. V dropped 4 bases and J dropped 6; count of bases not matched to a gene: 4.

The chain combines TRBV6-2 or TRBV6-3 with TRBJ1-1, with 7 bases aligning to TRBD1. This CDR3 spans 15 amino acids. The ends lost 6 bases at V and 0 bases at J; junction bases unmatched: 7. In germline, CDR1 is MNHEY, CDR2 SVGEGT. CDR3 region: CASSQGGTVNTEAFF. CDR3 bases: TGTGCCAGCAGCCAAGGGGGCACGGTGAACACTGAAGCTTTCTTT.

This clone was recorded a few times. This rearrangement joins TRBV6-5 to TRBJ2-7; TRBD2 matches at 8 bases. The CDR3 is 11 amino acids. Germline V gene lookup returns CDR1 MNHEY and CDR2 SVGAGI. The J segment lost 4 bases and the V segment lost 7 bases, leaving 0 bases of the junction unmatched. CDR3 in DNA: TGTGCCAGCACTAGCGGGTACGAGCAGTACTTC. Translating it yields CASTSGYEQYF.

The J gene is TRBJ1-2, the V gene TRBV6-2 or TRBV6-3, with TRBD1 identical over 7 bases. Germline CDR1 MNHEY, CDR2 SVGEGT. With V trimmed by 4 bases and J by 1 base, 21 bases remained unmatched. CDR3 length: 20 amino acids. CDR3 sequence reads: CASSSTSHRQGVWFNYGYTF. The CDR3 DNA reads as TGTGCCAGCAGTTCCACCTCACACCGACAGGGAGTATGGTTTAACTATGGCTACACCTTC.

The rearrangement uses TRBV11-3 and TRBJ2-2; weak D call: TRBD2 (7 bases). Trimming took 1 base from V and 6 from J, leaving 18 bases between them. The CDR3 totals 17 residues. Germline V CDR1 and CDR2: SGHNT, YENEEA. The CDR3 region is CASSLVLGGGRSGELFF. CDR3 coding DNA: TGTGCCAGCAGCTTAGTTTTAGGCGGGGGCCGATCCGGGGAGCTGTTTTTT.

The chain combines TRBV4-1 with TRBJ2-3, with D unresolved. V was trimmed by 0 bases and J by 2 bases, leaving 15 bases between them. Germline V gives CDR1 MGHRA, CDR2 YSYEKL. This CDR3 comprises 17 residues. The CDR3 DNA follows: TGCGCCAGCAGCCAAGATGATGGTCTAGTCTCCACAGATACGCAGTATTTT. The encoded protein is CASSQDDGLVSTDTQYF.

J is TRBJ1-4 and V is TRBV19; 8 positions match TRBD1. J lost 7 bases, V lost 6 bases, and 10 bases had no gene match. The germline V gene has CDR1 LNHDA and CDR2 SQIVND (reference sequence). This CDR3 spans 15 amino acids. The CDR3 spells CASRSTGGTTEKLFF. As DNA, the CDR3 is TGTGCCAGTAGGTCTACAGGGGGGACGACTGAAAAACTGTTTTTT.

The chain combines TRBV28 with TRBJ2-2; weak D call: TRBD2 (5 bases). The CDR3 extends over 16 amino acids. The V end lost 2 bases, the J end lost 3 bases, and 13 bases lay between the germline ends. Germline CDR1 MDHEN, CDR2 SYDVKM. CDR3 sequence reads: CASSLGISGDTGELFF. CDR3 nucleotide sequence: TGTGCCAGCAGTTTAGGGATCTCCGGGGACACCGGGGAGCTGTTTTTT.

The rearrangement uses TRBV30 and TRBJ1-1, with no clear D. The CDR3 is made up of 14 amino acids. Germline V gene lookup returns CDR1 GTSNPN and CDR2 SVGIG (reference sequence). With 4 bases removed from V and 2 bases from J, the gap between germline ends came to 14 bases. This CDR3 reads CAWILYRKNTEAFF. The CDR3 bases are TGTGCCTGGATATTATACAGAAAAAACACTGAAGCTTTCTTT.

The chain joins TRBV2 to TRBJ2-3; the match to TRBD2 covers 8 bases. Trimming at V came to 7 bases and at J to 2 bases, leaving 8 bases not matched to a gene. Germline CDR1 reads SNHLY; CDR2 reads FYNNEI. This CDR3 is built from 15 residues. The CDR3: CASTLSGGLTDTQYF. The DNA of the CDR3 is TGTGCCAGCACTTTAAGCGGGGGCCTCACAGATACGCAGTATTTT.

The CDR3 nucleotides are TGTGCCAGCAGCTTGTGGGGGGGACAGGAAGAGACCCAGTACTTC. Translation gives CASSLWGGQEETQYF. The chain combines TRBV5-6 with TRBJ2-5, with D possibly matching TRBD1 (8 bases). The CDR3 spans 15 residues. Germline V gives CDR1 SGHDT, CDR2 YYEEEE. V lost 1 base to trimming and J lost 3 bases, with 13 bases between them.

The chain recombines TRBV5-1 with TRBJ1-1; D is uncertain. The germline V gene encodes CDR1 SGHRS and CDR2 YFSETQ. V lost 4 bases and J lost 0, with 10 bases in between. The length of the CDR3 is 14 residues. CDR3 in amino acids: CASSGSTVNTEAFF. The CDR3 nucleotides are TGCGCCAGCAGCGGATCAACAGTGAACACTGAAGCTTTCTTT.

The J gene is TRBJ1-1, the V gene TRBV5-1; TRBD1 matches at 7 bases. The CDR3 totals 14 residues. Germline V lookup: CDR1 SGHRS, CDR2 YFSETQ. V trimming: 4 bases; J trimming: 1 base; junction bases outside the gene matches: 4. CDR3 nucleotide sequence: TGCGCCAGCAGCCGGGACAGCCCGAACACTGAAGCTTTCTTT. Encoded protein: CASSRDSPNTEAFF.

This clone has just a few counts. This sequence joins TRBV7-9 and TRBJ1-1; 8 nucleotides line up with TRBD1. Per the germline V gene, CDR1 is SEHNR and CDR2 is FQNEAQ (reference sequence). The V segment lost 5 bases and the J segment 5 bases; nucleotides outside the gene matches: 10. CDR3 length: 15 residues. The CDR3 here is CASSLLQGAGTEAFF. The CDR3 DNA is TGTGCCAGCAGCCTACTCCAGGGGGCGGGAACTGAAGCTTTCTTT. Full variable domain (rest looked up from reference TRBV7-9 and TRBJ1-1): DTGVSQNPRHKITKRGQNVTFRCDPISEHNRLYWYRQTLGQGPEFLTYFQNEAQLEKSRLLSDRFSAERPKGSFSTLEIQRTEQGDSAMYLCASSLLQGAGTEAFFGQGTRLTVV.

The chain is built from TRBV11-2 and TRBJ2-4; D is ambiguous. Looked up from germline, CDR1 is SGHAT and CDR2 is FQNNGV. V shed 0 bases and J shed 7 bases, with 7 bases lying between them. The length of the CDR3 is 13 residues. CDR3 sequence (DNA): TGTGCCAGCAGCTTAGACCCCGGGAACATTCAGTACTTC. Translation: CASSLDPGNIQYF.

The chain uses TRBV18 and TRBJ1-1, with D possibly being TRBD1 (6 bases). The CDR3 is 15 amino acids. Looked up from germline, CDR1 is KGHSH and CDR2 is LQKENI. Trimming stripped 3 bases from V and 3 bases from J, with 14 bases between. The CDR3 nucleotides read TGTGCCAGCTCACCCCGAGCCAGGGGTGACACTGAAGCTTTCTTT. This sequence encodes CASSPRARGDTEAFF.

The rearrangement links TRBV11-2 to TRBJ2-5; 7 bases align to TRBD2. The CDR3 extends over 16 amino acids. CDR1 is SGHAT and CDR2 is FQNNGV in the germline V gene. V trimming: 1 base; J trimming: 5 bases; junction bases outside the gene matches: 10. The CDR3 sequence is CASSLGVRGYRETQYF. CDR3 coding DNA: TGTGCCAGCAGCTTAGGGGTGCGGGGGTATCGGGAGACCCAGTACTTC.

The chain combines TRBV27 with TRBJ2-7; TRBD1 matches at 12 bases. This CDR3 is 17 amino acids long. Per the germline V gene, CDR1 is MNHEY and CDR2 is SMNVEV (reference sequence). V shed 5 bases and J 3 bases; nucleotides not matched to a gene: 11. This CDR3 reads CASSKEAGTGGFYEQYF. The CDR3 DNA reads as TGTGCCAGCAGTAAAGAGGCCGGGACAGGGGGCTTCTACGAGCAGTACTTC.

The chain employs TRBV11-2 and TRBJ2-7; D gene ambiguous. The CDR3 extends over 14 amino acids. Germline assignment: CDR1 SGHAT and CDR2 FQNNGV. V shed 5 bases and J shed 4 bases, with 15 bases lying between them. CDR3 in amino acids: CASSLRAVVYEQYF. CDR3 in DNA: TGTGCCAGCAGCCTTAGAGCCGTAGTTTACGAGCAGTACTTC.

This clone has a handful of counts. V usage is TRBV5-6 and J usage is TRBJ2-7; perhaps TRBD1 as D (5 bases). The CDR3 extends over 12 amino acids. Germline V CDR1 and CDR2: SGHDT, YYEEEE. V was clipped by 2 bases and J by 6 bases, with 9 bases between them. In DNA, the CDR3 is TGTGCCAGCAGCTTCTTTACAGGCGAGCAGTACGTC. Its protein is CASSFFTGEQYV.

The V and J genes are TRBV2 and TRBJ1-5, with a tentative D call TRBD1 (5 bases). CDR3 length: 12 amino acids. Germline V gene lookup returns CDR1 SNHLY and CDR2 FYNNEI. Trimming removed 7 bases at V and 3 bases at J, with 7 bases between. CDR3 nucleotide sequence: TGTGCCAGCACAGGGTACAATCAGCCCCAGCATTTT. Its protein product is CASTGYNQPQHF.

This clone was recorded only once. The CDR3 spells CASSIARLAGGPIYNEQFF. The CDR3 DNA reads as TGTGCCAGTAGTATTGCCAGACTAGCGGGGGGGCCGATCTACAATGAGCAGTTCTTC. This rearrangement joins TRBV19 to TRBJ2-1, with 14 positions matching TRBD2. Germline CDR1 reads LNHDA; CDR2 reads SQIVND (reference sequence). Germline trimming cut 3 bases from V and 3 bases from J; bases unmatched to any gene: 10. The CDR3 has 19 amino acids.

The J gene is TRBJ2-7, the V gene TRBV7-9; D gene unclear. Germline CDR1 and CDR2: SEHNR and FQNEAQ (reference sequence). This CDR3 is 14 amino acids long. V was cut by 4 bases and J by 0 bases, with 10 bases left in between. CDR3: CASSSSRSSYEQYF. The CDR3, as DNA: TGTGCCAGCAGCTCGTCCCGGAGCTCCTACGAGCAGTACTTC.

This sequence joins TRBV6-4 and TRBJ1-4; a weak D match, TRBD1 (5 bases). The germline V gene encodes CDR1 MRHNA and CDR2 SNTAGT. V lost 11 bases and J 0 bases, leaving 16 bases between the germline ends. The CDR3 runs 15 residues. CDR3 sequence: CALSIWGPTNEKLFF. CDR3 in DNA: TGTGCCCTAAGCATCTGGGGCCCAACTAATGAAAAACTGTTTTTT.

This rearrangement joins TRBV5-5 to TRBJ2-1; D uncertain. The germline gives CDR1 SGHKS, CDR2 YYEKEE (reference sequence). V lost 1 base and J 4 bases, leaving 6 bases between the germline ends. The CDR3 has 13 residues. CDR3 loop: CASSLSIYNEQFF. CDR3 DNA: TGTGCCAGCAGCTTGAGCATTTACAATGAGCAGTTCTTC.

This clone came up a few times. The chain has TRBV19 and TRBJ1-5, with 7 bases identical to TRBD1. The CDR3 length is 15 residues. Germline CDR1 is LNHDA and CDR2 is SQIVND (reference sequence). V lost 3 bases to trimming and J lost 7 bases; unmatched junction nucleotides: 9. CDR3 amino acids: CASSIHRGVGQPQHF. CDR3 bases: TGTGCCAGTAGTATCCACAGGGGAGTAGGACAGCCCCAGCATTTT. Together with reference TRBV19 and TRBJ1-5, the CDR3 gives the full variable domain: DGGITQSPKYLFRKEGQNVTLSCEQNLNHDAMYWYRQDPGQGLRLIYYSQIVNDFQKGDIAEGYSVSREKKESFPLTVTSAQKNPTAFYLCASSIHRGVGQPQHFGDGTRLSIL.

This chain uses TRBV7-6 with TRBJ2-5, with 7 positions matching TRBD2. The germline V gene encodes CDR1 SGHVS and CDR2 FNYEAQ. The CDR3 has 15 residues. Trimming removed 0 bases from V and 4 bases from J; junction bases left unmatched: 5. CDR3 DNA sequence: TGTGCCAGCAGCTTAGCGGGGGGGGTTCGAGAGACCCAGTACTTC. Protein product: CASSLAGGVRETQYF.